This is a list of T cell receptor beta chains from one sample in a study of early T cells in non-severe SARS-CoV-2 infection. TCRdb ran MiXCR on the 5' RACE reads and lists one entry per CDR3 protein. The data contain around 60,000 distinct CDR3 sequences, 9.5% to 15% of them singletons. Sequenced: whole blood. The receptors derive from an adult who was a healthcare worker with PCR-confirmed SARS-CoV-2 infection or an uninfected control (not recorded which). Both conserved end residues are part of each CDR3. D genes are given only for firm matches. Where a row states a size, it is once, few, many or the class of an expanded clone; other rows omit it.

clone_size	j_call	d_call	v_call	cdr3_length	cdr3_nt	cdr3_aa
-	TRBJ1-2	-	TRBV28	13	TGTGCCAGCAAGGGATACCTTTGGCAAGGCTACACCTTC	CASKGYLWQGYTF
many	TRBJ2-5	TRBD2	TRBV5-4	14	TGTGCCAGCAGCCCCCGTCTAGCGGGAGAGACCCAGTACTTC	CASSPRLAGETQYF
few	TRBJ2-1	TRBD2	TRBV5-4	15	TGTGCCAGCAGCTTGCCGGGACTAGGATACAATGAGCAGTTCTTC	CASSLPGLGYNEQFF
many	TRBJ2-2	-	TRBV28	16	TGTGCCAGCAGTTTGTGGGGGGCCCAGAACACCGGGGAGCTGTTTTTT	CASSLWGAQNTGELFF
-	TRBJ2-7	-	TRBV27	16	TGTGCCAGCAGTTTATCGGGGGGCAGGGGACTGTACGAGCAGTACTTC	CASSLSGGRGLYEQYF
few	TRBJ2-7	-	TRBV28	14	TGTGCCAGCAGTGCTGACAGTTTCTCCTACGAGCAGTACTTC	CASSADSFSYEQYF
few	TRBJ2-1	-	TRBV18	14	TGTGCCAGCTCACCCCGGACTACCTACAATGAGCAGTTCTTC	CASSPRTTYNEQFF
many	TRBJ2-2	TRBD1	TRBV7-9	12	TGTGCCAGCAGCCCAGGGGGCGGGGAGCTGTTTTTT	CASSPGGGELFF
few	TRBJ1-1	-	TRBV30	13	TGTGCCTCAGTTGAGGGAGGTTGGACTGAAGCTTTCTTT	CASVEGGWTEAFF
many	TRBJ2-1	-	TRBV29-1	14	TGCAGCGTTGAGGGTAGCGCGATAGACAATGAGCAGTTCTTC	CSVEGSAIDNEQFF
many	TRBJ2-5	TRBD1	TRBV7-9	15	TGTGCCAGCAGCAACCCGGGACAGGGGACGGAGACCCAGTACTTC	CASSNPGQGTETQYF
many	TRBJ1-2	-	TRBV30	15	TGTGCCTCGGAAGGGGAGACAGAGGATAACTATGGCTACACCTTC	CASEGETEDNYGYTF
medium-sized	TRBJ2-7	TRBD2	TRBV19	15	TGTGCCAGTAGTATACTAGCGGGCGCCGAGTACGAGCAGTACTTC	CASSILAGAEYEQYF
many	TRBJ1-2	-	TRBV18	15	TGTGCCAGCTCACCTAATCAACTGGGGGCCTATGGCTACACCTTC	CASSPNQLGAYGYTF
-	TRBJ2-5	-	TRBV20-1	13	TGCAGTGCCAGTCCGTTGCCGCAAGAGACCCAGTACTTC	CSASPLPQETQYF
few	TRBJ2-1	-	TRBV20-1	14	TGCAGTGCTCTTCCTACGAGCTCCTACAATGAGCAGTTCTTC	CSALPTSSYNEQFF
-	TRBJ1-1	TRBD1	TRBV6-5	12	TGTGCCAGCAGACGAAGGACAGGTGAAGCTTTCTTT	CASRRRTGEAFF
many	TRBJ1-1	-	TRBV15	14	TGTGCCACCAGCAGTCCGGGTTTGGGGACTGAAGCTTTCTTT	CATSSPGLGTEAFF
few	TRBJ1-1	-	TRBV7-2	15	TGTGCCAGCAGCTATCAAAATCTACAGAACACTGAAGCTTTCTTT	CASSYQNLQNTEAFF
many	TRBJ1-2	-	TRBV28	14	TGTGCCAGCAGTTACCGGACAGCCTCGATCGGCTACACCTTC	CASSYRTASIGYTF
few	TRBJ2-3	-	TRBV5-6	16	TGTGCCAGCAGCCCCACGACAAGACCTAGCACAGATACGCAGTATTTT	CASSPTTRPSTDTQYF
-	TRBJ1-2	-	TRBV3-1	13	TGTGCCAGCAGCCAAGGCGTTTCCTATGGCTACACCTTC	CASSQGVSYGYTF
-	TRBJ2-1	-	TRBV29-1	13	TGCAGCGTTGCGGGGACGACCCACAATGAGCAGTTCTTC	CSVAGTTHNEQFF
many	TRBJ2-2	TRBD1	TRBV5-1	17	TGCGCCAGCAGCTTAGGGACAGCTCGGAGGAGGACCGGGGAGCTGTTTTTT	CASSLGTARRRTGELFF
few	TRBJ2-1	TRBD1	TRBV7-2	15	TGTGCCAGCAGTCTCCGGGACAGGGGCTTCGGTGAGCAGTTCTTC	CASSLRDRGFGEQFF
-	TRBJ2-7	-	TRBV3-1	12	TGTGCCAGCAGCCAACGGGGATACGAGCAGTACTTC	CASSQRGYEQYF
-	TRBJ2-1	TRBD2	TRBV12-3/TRBV12-4	13	TGTGCCAGCACCAGGACTAGCCGCAATGAGCAGTTCTTC	CASTRTSRNEQFF
-	TRBJ2-5	TRBD2	TRBV28	15	TGTGCCAGCAGTCGTGGGACTAGCGTGCTGGAGACCCAGTACTTC	CASSRGTSVLETQYF
few	TRBJ1-2	TRBD1	TRBV27	13	TGTGCCAGCAGTTTGGCAGGGACAGGCGGCTACACCTTC	CASSLAGTGGYTF
-	TRBJ2-1	-	TRBV18	16	TGTGCCAGCTCACCACGGGCACTTACCTCTTCGAATGAGCAGTTCTTC	CASSPRALTSSNEQFF
many	TRBJ1-2	TRBD1	TRBV20-1	14	TGCAGTGCTAGTCAGGGGACAGCTAACTATGGCTACACCTTC	CSASQGTANYGYTF
-	TRBJ1-2	TRBD1	TRBV20-1	12	TGCAGTACCGGGACAGCAAACTATGGCTACACCTTC	CSTGTANYGYTF
many	TRBJ2-5	TRBD2	TRBV4-3	16	TGCGCCAGCAGCCAAGTAGGACTAGCGGATCAAGAGACCCAGTACTTC	CASSQVGLADQETQYF
few	TRBJ1-1	-	TRBV12-3/TRBV12-4	14	TGTGCCAGCCGCCCGGGGGACATGAACACTGAAGCTTTCTTT	CASRPGDMNTEAFF
few	TRBJ2-1	-	TRBV20-1	15	TGCAGTGCTAGAGCTGGGGGACGAGGCGGGATTGAGCAGTTCTTC	CSARAGGRGGIEQFF
many	TRBJ1-3	TRBD1	TRBV20-1	18	TGCAGTGCTAGAGCCGGGACAGGGGGCGCGGGCTCTGGAAACACCATATATTTT	CSARAGTGGAGSGNTIYF
many	TRBJ1-5	TRBD1	TRBV6-2/TRBV6-3	15	TGTGCCAGCAGACAGGGGAGCGGGAGCAATCAGCCCCAGCATTTT	CASRQGSGSNQPQHF
many	TRBJ1-2	TRBD1	TRBV7-3	14	TGTGCCAGCAGCCCCGGGGACAGAACGTATGGCTACACCTTC	CASSPGDRTYGYTF
many	TRBJ2-5	-	TRBV7-6	13	TGTGCCAGCAGCCGGGGACGGCAAGAGACCCAGTACTTC	CASSRGRQETQYF
-	TRBJ2-1	-	TRBV4-2	13	TGTGCCAGCAGCCGGACAGAGTACAATGAGCAGTTCTTC	CASSRTEYNEQFF
-	TRBJ2-5	TRBD2	TRBV29-1	14	TGCAGCGTTGAAGGGGTTAGCGGGAGAGAGACCCAGTACTTC	CSVEGVSGRETQYF
many	TRBJ2-1	TRBD2	TRBV4-3	16	TGCGCCAGCAGCCAAGGAGTAGCGGGGGGGCCTGATGAGCAGTTCTTC	CASSQGVAGGPDEQFF
few	TRBJ2-3	TRBD2	TRBV28	15	TGTGCCAGCAGGCCGGGGGGAACGGCGGTAGATACGCAGTATTTT	CASRPGGTAVDTQYF
-	TRBJ2-7	-	TRBV9	13	TGTGCCAGCAGAGCAGGGTTTGGCGGCGAGCAGTACTTC	CASRAGFGGEQYF
few	TRBJ1-1	-	TRBV6-1	17	TGTGCCAGCAGTGAACAGAATTGGGTGCCCCTGGACACTGAAGCTTTCTTT	CASSEQNWVPLDTEAFF
few	TRBJ2-1	TRBD2	TRBV11-2	17	TGTGCCAGCAGCACCGGACTAGCGGGGGGGCGCTACAATGAGCAGTTCTTC	CASSTGLAGGRYNEQFF
many	TRBJ1-5	-	TRBV29-1	15	TGCAGCGTGCCAGTCGGGCCAGGGGGCAATCAGCCCCAGCATTTT	CSVPVGPGGNQPQHF
many	TRBJ2-7	TRBD2	TRBV29-1	13	TGCAGCGTTGGGGAGGGCCCCATCTACGAGCAGTACTTC	CSVGEGPIYEQYF
few	TRBJ2-1	TRBD2	TRBV28	15	TGTGCCAGCAGAAAGACTAGCCTCTCCTACAATGAGCAGTTCTTC	CASRKTSLSYNEQFF
many	TRBJ1-1	-	TRBV11-3	13	TGTGCCAGCAGTTCCCGGGACACAGCTGAAGCTTTCTTT	CASSSRDTAEAFF
many	TRBJ2-5	-	TRBV28	14	TGTGCCAGCAGTTGGGCTGGGGCGAAGGAGACCCAGTACTTC	CASSWAGAKETQYF
-	TRBJ2-5	-	TRBV18	13	TGTGCCAGCTCACCAGGAGGGTTAGAGACCCAGTACTTC	CASSPGGLETQYF
few	TRBJ2-7	-	TRBV27	13	TGTGCCAGCAGTGCCTCGACCTTTTACGAGCAGTACTTC	CASSASTFYEQYF
many	TRBJ1-3	-	TRBV25-1	12	TGTGCCAGCAGGGGCTCTGGAAACACCATATATTTT	CASRGSGNTIYF
many	TRBJ2-5	TRBD1	TRBV12-3/TRBV12-4	15	TGTGCCAGCAGCAAGGACAGGGGTTTTCAAGAGACCCAGTACTTC	CASSKDRGFQETQYF
-	TRBJ1-1	-	TRBV5-4	13	TGTGCCAGCAGCTTAGAGACGAACACTGAAGCTTTCTTT	CASSLETNTEAFF
many	TRBJ2-2	TRBD1	TRBV18	16	TGTGCCAGCTCACCACCGAACAGGGGGCCTACCGGGGAGCTGTTTTTT	CASSPPNRGPTGELFF